The present TCR beta chain was sequenced within a study of blood T cell repertoires in COVID-19. Across the whole study: Samples of COVID-19 (acute and convalescent) were obtained from the United States, Italy and Spain. T cells, B-cell-depleted T cells, or PBMCs supplied cDNA or gDNA.

TCRdb keeps only in-frame clones here, not all; method: immunoSEQ multiplex PCR. Of fewer than 100,000 clones listed, roughly nine tenths are singletons. Germline V gene sequence: CDR1 LNHDA, CDR2 SQIVND (reference sequence). The junction had 2 bases not matched to a gene; V was cut back by 7 bases and J by 0 bases. The CDR3 consists of 13 residues. The clonotype comes from a man at least 80 years old in a cohort sampled during active COVID-19. Sequenced input: peripheral blood. This chain links TRBV19 with TRBJ1-2; 7 nucleotides match TRBD1. DNA of the CDR3: TGTGCCAGTACCCAGGGGGCTAACTATGGCTACACCTTC. Protein: CASTQGANYGYTF.